This T cell receptor beta chain derives from a study of T cell responses to AZD1222 COVID-19 vaccine. Findings and caveats of the study: Vaccine-associated CD4 TCRs ranged over spike, dominating at 160-218 and 743-854. Once two AZD1222 doses were given, Spike-specific TCR breadth and depth went up. Among the donors, most were white British and more were female, and clonal diversity was possibly underestimated. Just a handful of people given AZD1222 tested seropositive at baseline.

The CDR3 contains 13 residues. The germline gives CDR1 SQVTM, CDR2 ANQGSEA. V was pared by 7 bases and J by 2 bases, with 12 bases between. The assay was immunoSEQ multiplex PCR, and TCRdb's table has in-frame clones only and misses some. Here the sample spans about 110,000 clones, 70% to 90% being singletons. As concerns this clone: Its antigen is as yet unknown.

This sample comprised peripheral blood, obtained on day 0 of AZD1222 vaccination. The TCR comes from an adult in good health. The rearrangement links TRBV29-1 to TRBJ1-3; D may be TRBD1 (6 bases). Here the CDR3 reads CSADTGTGNTIYF. The CDR3 bases are TGCAGCGCAGACACAGGGACTGGAAACACCATATATTTT.